The following is a TCR beta chain sequence with its context. Produced via immunoSEQ multiplex PCR; TCRdb's table is partial and in-frame only. The data contain 300,000 to 400,000 clones, around 89% of them singletons. This sample was taken from a study of blood T cell repertoires in COVID-19. V was clipped by 1 base and J by 6 bases, with 14 bases between them. The germline gives CDR1 SGHDT, CDR2 YYEEEE. The CDR3 loop spans 16 amino acids. The V and J genes are TRBV5-6 and TRBJ1-6; D is unresolved. The sample comprised PBMCs or T cells enriched from blood (not recorded which). This TCR was recovered from a woman under 30 who had recovered from COVID-19. The CDR3 nucleotides are TGTGCCAGCAGCTTGTGGGCCGCCGGAGGTAATTCACCCCTCCACTTT. It specifies CASSLWAAGGNSPLHF.